This T cell receptor (beta chain) was observed in a study of neurological immune-mediated disorders. This clonotype was picked up a small number of times. The CDR3 spans 17 residues. The germline V gene encodes CDR1 SGHRS and CDR2 YFSETQ. The V gene end was trimmed by 0 bases and the J gene end by 5 bases; junction bases not matched to a gene: 10. The time point denotes: longitudinal time-point 3. TCRdb re-called the 5' RACE reads through MiXCR, storing one row per CDR3 protein. Seen here are some 80,000 distinct CDR3 sequences, about 4.5% observed once, and the top ten hold roughly 5.6%. The chain is built from TRBV5-1 and TRBJ2-3, with 9 bases identical to TRBD2. The clonotype comes from a woman between 55 and 75 years old with multiple sclerosis. Input material: PBMCs. The CDR3, as DNA: TGCGCCAGCAGCTTGGAGCCTAGCGGGGCGGCGGGAGATACGCAGTATTTT. It yields the protein CASSLEPSGAAGDTQYF.